This T cell receptor (beta chain) was obtained from a study of blood T cell repertoires in COVID-19. Across the study: The United States, Italy and Spain supplied acute and convalescent COVID-19 samples. T cells, B-cell-depleted T cells, or PBMCs provided the cDNA or gDNA that served as material.

The CDR3 length is 15 residues. J lost 3 bases, V lost 4 bases, and 8 bases had no gene match. The germline V gene has CDR1 LGHNA and CDR2 YNFKEQ. Followed over time, Seattle patients had been enrolled while infection was active. The authors' processing: Amplification of reference gene primers provided the estimated nucleated cell counts. Here immunoSEQ multiplex PCR was the method, and the copy in TCRdb shows in-frame clones only, minus some. Clone size and V and J calls were adopted from that table, with D and trimming inferred from the DNA. The sample has over 90,000 clones; roughly 70% are singletons. This clone was picked up one time.

The material sequenced was peripheral blood. J is TRBJ2-5 and V is TRBV4-2; 7 bases match TRBD2. The receptor was isolated from a man between 65 and 85 years old with COVID-19, enrolled during active disease. In nucleotides, the CDR3 is TGTGCCAGCAGCCCAGCCGGGACTAACAAAGAGACCCAGTACTTC. This gives the protein CASSPAGTNKETQYF.